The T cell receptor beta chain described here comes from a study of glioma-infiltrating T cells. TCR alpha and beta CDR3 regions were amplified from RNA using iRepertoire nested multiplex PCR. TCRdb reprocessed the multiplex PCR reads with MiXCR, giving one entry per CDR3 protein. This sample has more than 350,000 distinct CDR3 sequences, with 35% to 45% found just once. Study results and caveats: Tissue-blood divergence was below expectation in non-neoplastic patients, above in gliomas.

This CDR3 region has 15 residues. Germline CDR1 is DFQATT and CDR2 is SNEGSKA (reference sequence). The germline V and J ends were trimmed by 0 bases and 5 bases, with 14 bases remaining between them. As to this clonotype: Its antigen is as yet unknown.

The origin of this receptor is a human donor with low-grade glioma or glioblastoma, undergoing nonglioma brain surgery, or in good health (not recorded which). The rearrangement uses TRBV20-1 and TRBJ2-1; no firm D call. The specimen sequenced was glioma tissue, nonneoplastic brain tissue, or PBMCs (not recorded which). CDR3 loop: CSARDSFYWNNEQFF. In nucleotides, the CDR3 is TGCAGTGCTAGAGATAGCTTTTACTGGAACAATGAGCAGTTCTTC.